This note documents a single T cell receptor beta chain sequence. Its matching antigen is unknown. It was with 60 Vbeta and 13 Jbeta primers that the PCR ran. TCRdb's copy holds only in-frame clones and misses some; the assay was immunoSEQ multiplex PCR. This table has approximately 220,000 clones, more than 60% appearing once. The data are from a study of cytomegalovirus exposure and HLA in healthy donors. Study results and caveats: In an earlier analysis, in approximately 570 donors, most V segments appeared productive either ~87% or ~30% of the time.

Losses at the gene ends were 2 bases for V and 3 bases for J; bases not matched to a gene: 7. The CDR3 is made up of 16 amino acids. Germline assignment: CDR1 SGHDT and CDR2 YYEEEE. The gene calls are TRBV5-6 and TRBJ1-2, with TRBD1 matching 10 bases. The sequence derives from a man aged 40-50 years in good health and CMV-seronegative. The sample consisted of PBMCs. The CDR3 sequence is CASSFFLGTGDYGYTF. CDR3 coding DNA: TGTGCCAGCAGCTTCTTTCTCGGGACAGGGGACTATGGCTACACCTTC.